Following are 11 T cell receptor beta chains from one sample sequenced in a study of T-cell memory formation after mild COVID-19. MiXCR, applied by TCRdb to the 5' RACE reads, yields one record per CDR3 protein. The table has 400,000 or so distinct CDR3 sequences, around 20% seen once; the top ten hold roughly an eighth. The sample was PBMCs or a T cell subset sorted from them (not recorded which). These receptor sequences come from an adult woman who had mild COVID-19 (a few samples of this study predate the infection). Cell type and time point are not known.

This clonotype turned up a few times. The chain links TRBV7-6 to TRBJ2-7; D gene ambiguous. V was cut by 3 bases and J by 3 bases, with 6 bases left in between. Germline CDR1 is SGHVS and CDR2 is FNYEAQ. The CDR3 contains 12 residues. This CDR3 reads CASSFRIYEQYF. As DNA, the CDR3 is TGTGCCAGCAGCTTCAGGATCTACGAGCAGTACTTC.

V usage is TRBV29-1 and J usage is TRBJ2-1; TRBD1 matches 9 bases. V lost 7 bases and J lost 4; bases outside the gene matches: 8. The CDR3 consists of 14 residues. Germline V gene sequence: CDR1 SQVTM, CDR2 ANQGSEA. CDR3 region: CSATGQGFYNEQFF. The CDR3 coding sequence is TGCAGCGCTACTGGACAGGGGTTTTACAATGAGCAGTTCTTC.

This clonotype showed up just a few times. This chain connects TRBV5-5 to TRBJ2-7, with 11 bases identical to TRBD2. The CDR3 covers 15 residues. Germline CDR1 SGHKS, CDR2 YYEKEE (reference sequence). The J segment lost 3 bases and the V segment lost 4 bases, leaving 6 bases of the junction unmatched. This chain's CDR3 is CASSASGTSGYEQYF. The CDR3 coding sequence is TGTGCCAGCAGCGCCTCCGGGACTAGCGGCTACGAGCAGTACTTC.

The rearrangement uses TRBV6-5 and TRBJ1-5; possible D gene TRBD1, 6 bases. The V and J ends lost 0 bases and 1 base respectively, with 7 bases between them. The CDR3 spans 15 residues. Looked up from germline, CDR1 is MNHEY and CDR2 is SVGAGI. CDR3 bases: TGTGCCAGCAGTTACTCAGGGGGGAGCAATCAGCCCCAGCATTTT. Amino acids: CASSYSGGSNQPQHF.

The chain joins TRBV7-3 to TRBJ1-1; D not certain. The CDR3 sequence is 13 residues long. Trimming left V 5 bases short and J 3 bases short, with 10 bases between. CDR1 and CDR2 (germline): SGHTA, FQGTGA. CDR3 nucleotide sequence: TGTGCCAGCAGCCAGAGATGGGACACTGAAGCTTTCTTT. Protein: CASSQRWDTEAFF.

The chain is built from TRBV4-1 and TRBJ2-1; D ambiguous. Germline CDR1 reads MGHRA; CDR2 reads YSYEKL. The CDR3 sequence is 12 residues long. Trimming cost V 1 base and J 8 bases, with 6 bases left between them. CDR3 in amino acids: CASSQVKDEQFF. CDR3 DNA sequence: TGCGCCAGCAGCCAAGTTAAGGATGAGCAGTTCTTC.

This chain uses TRBV29-1 with TRBJ1-1, with 7 bases that match TRBD1. The germline CDR1 and CDR2 sequences are SQVTM and ANQGSEA. The V gene end was trimmed by 7 bases and the J gene end by 7 bases; junction bases not matched to a gene: 12. This CDR3 spans 13 amino acids. Here the CDR3 reads CSARGGQTHEAFF. DNA of the CDR3: TGCAGCGCCCGAGGGGGACAGACCCATGAAGCTTTCTTT.

The chain joins TRBV5-1 to TRBJ2-7, with TRBD2 identical over 7 bases. Germline-derived CDR1 and CDR2 are SGHRS and YFSETQ. CDR3 length equals 15 residues. After removal of 0 bases from V and 2 bases from J, the junction contained 5 bases not matched to a gene. The CDR3 nucleotides read TGCGCCAGCAGCTTGGAAGCGGGGTTCCCCTACGAGCAGTACTTC. This codes for CASSLEAGFPYEQYF. The full variable domain, rest sourced from reference TRBV5-1 and TRBJ2-7, is KAGVTQTPRYLIKTRGQQVTLSCSPISGHRSVSWYQQTPGQGLQFLFEYFSETQRNKGNFPGRFSGRQFSNSRSEMNVSTLELGDSALYLCASSLEAGFPYEQYFGPGTRLTVT.

This clonotype was found a few times. The rearrangement links TRBV9 to TRBJ1-2; 7 bases map to TRBD1. This CDR3 region has 14 residues. J lost 2 bases, V lost 2 bases, and 3 bases had no gene match. Per the germline V gene, CDR1 is SGDLS and CDR2 is YYNGEE. CDR3 region: CASSVPGQNYGYTF. As DNA, the CDR3 is TGTGCCAGCAGCGTTCCGGGACAGAACTATGGCTACACCTTC.

This clonotype came up a few times. V usage is TRBV11-2 and J usage is TRBJ2-5; the D gene is possibly TRBD1 (6 bases). V dropped 4 bases and J dropped 4 bases, with 10 bases sitting between them. Per the germline V gene, CDR1 is SGHAT and CDR2 is FQNNGV. The CDR3 is 13 residues long. CDR3 coding DNA: TGTGCCAGCAGCTATGGACAGCGAGAGACCCAGTACTTC. Its protein product is CASSYGQRETQYF.

There are a few counts of this clonotype. The V call is TRBV18, the J call TRBJ2-5; D gene ambiguous. The CDR3 runs to 15 residues. Trimming cost V 0 bases and J 2 bases, with 10 bases left between them. The germline gives CDR1 KGHSH, CDR2 LQKENI. Here the CDR3 DNA reads TGTGCCAGCTCACCACCCCTTGGCGTACAAGAGACCCAGTACTTC. It yields the protein CASSPPLGVQETQYF. The full variable domain, its missing parts supplied by reference TRBV18 and TRBJ2-5, is NAGVMQNPRHLVRRRGQEARLRCSPMKGHSHVYWYRQLPEEGLKFMVYLQKENIIDESGMPKERFSAEFPKEGPSILRIQQVVRGDSAAYFCASSPPLGVQETQYFGPGTRLLVL.